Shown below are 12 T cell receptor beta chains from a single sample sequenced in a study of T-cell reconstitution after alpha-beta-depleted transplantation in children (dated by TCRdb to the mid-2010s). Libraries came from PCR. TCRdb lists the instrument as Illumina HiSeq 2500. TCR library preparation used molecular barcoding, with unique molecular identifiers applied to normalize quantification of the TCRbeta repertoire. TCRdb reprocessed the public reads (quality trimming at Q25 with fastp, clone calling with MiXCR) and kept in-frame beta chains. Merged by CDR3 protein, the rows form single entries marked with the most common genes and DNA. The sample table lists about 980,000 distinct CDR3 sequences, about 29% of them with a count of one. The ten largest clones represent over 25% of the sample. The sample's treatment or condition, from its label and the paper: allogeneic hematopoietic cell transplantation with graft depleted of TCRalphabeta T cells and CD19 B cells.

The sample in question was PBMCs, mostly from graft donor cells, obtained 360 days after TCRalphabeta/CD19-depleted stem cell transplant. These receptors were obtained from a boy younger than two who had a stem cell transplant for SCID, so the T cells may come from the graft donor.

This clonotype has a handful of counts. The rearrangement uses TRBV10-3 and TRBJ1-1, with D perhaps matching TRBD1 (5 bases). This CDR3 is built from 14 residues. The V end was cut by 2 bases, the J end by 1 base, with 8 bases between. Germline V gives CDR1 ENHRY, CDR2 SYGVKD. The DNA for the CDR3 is TGTGCCATCAGTGAGAGGGGAAGGAACACTGAAGCTTTCTTT. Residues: CAISERGRNTEAFF.

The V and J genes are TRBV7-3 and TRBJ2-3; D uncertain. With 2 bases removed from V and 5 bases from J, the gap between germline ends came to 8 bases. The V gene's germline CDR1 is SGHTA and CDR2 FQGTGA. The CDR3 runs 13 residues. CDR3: CASSLEAIDTQYF. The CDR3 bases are TGTGCCAGCAGCTTAGAGGCGATAGATACGCAGTATTTT.

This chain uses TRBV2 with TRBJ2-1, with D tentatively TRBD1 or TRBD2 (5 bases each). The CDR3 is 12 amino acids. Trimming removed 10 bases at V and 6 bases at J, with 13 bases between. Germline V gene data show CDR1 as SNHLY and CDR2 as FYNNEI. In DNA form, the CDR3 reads TGTGCCATCGAGGGGAGTAGCAATGAGCAGTTCTTC. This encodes CAIEGSSNEQFF.

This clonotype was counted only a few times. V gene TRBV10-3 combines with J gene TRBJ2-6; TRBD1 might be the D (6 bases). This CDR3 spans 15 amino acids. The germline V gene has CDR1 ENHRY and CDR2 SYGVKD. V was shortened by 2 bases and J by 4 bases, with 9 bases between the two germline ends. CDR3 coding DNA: TGTGCCATCAGTGAGACAGGGAACGGGGCCAACGTCCTGACTTTC. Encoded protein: CAISETGNGANVLTF.

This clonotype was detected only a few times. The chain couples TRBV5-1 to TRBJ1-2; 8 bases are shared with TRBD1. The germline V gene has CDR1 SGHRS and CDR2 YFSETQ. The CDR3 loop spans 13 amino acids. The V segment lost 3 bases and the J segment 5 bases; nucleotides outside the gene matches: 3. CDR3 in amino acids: CASSSDRAYGYTF. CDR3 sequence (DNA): TGCGCCAGCAGCTCGGACAGGGCGTATGGCTACACCTTC.

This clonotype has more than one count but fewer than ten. In DNA form, the CDR3 reads TGTGCCAGTAGTGAACAGGAGCCCTACGAGCAGTACTTC. It encodes CASSEQEPYEQYF. J is TRBJ2-7 and V is TRBV19; maybe TRBD1 (5 bases). CDR3 size: 13 residues. CDR1 and CDR2 from the germline V gene are LNHDA and SQIVND (reference sequence). The V gene lost 5 bases and the J gene lost 2 bases, with 10 bases spanning the gap. Full variable domain (missing parts from reference TRBV19 and TRBJ2-7): DGGITQSPKYLFRKEGQNVTLSCEQNLNHDAMYWYRQDPGQGLRLIYYSQIVNDFQKGDIAEGYSVSREKKESFPLTVTSAQKNPTAFYLCASSEQEPYEQYFGPGTRLTVT.

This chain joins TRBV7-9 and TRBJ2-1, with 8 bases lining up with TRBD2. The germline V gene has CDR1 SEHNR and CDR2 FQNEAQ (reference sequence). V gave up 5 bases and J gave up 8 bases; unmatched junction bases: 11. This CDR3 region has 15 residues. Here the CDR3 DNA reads TGTGCCAGCAGCCCTCGGGGGGGCTCTTGGGATGAGCAGTTCTTC. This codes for CASSPRGGSWDEQFF.

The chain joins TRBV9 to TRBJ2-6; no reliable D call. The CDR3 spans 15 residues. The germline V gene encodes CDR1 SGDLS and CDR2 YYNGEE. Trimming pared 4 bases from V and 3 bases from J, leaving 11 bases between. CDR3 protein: CASSPRSHGANVLTF. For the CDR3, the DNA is TGTGCCAGCAGCCCCCGAAGTCATGGGGCCAACGTCCTGACTTTC.

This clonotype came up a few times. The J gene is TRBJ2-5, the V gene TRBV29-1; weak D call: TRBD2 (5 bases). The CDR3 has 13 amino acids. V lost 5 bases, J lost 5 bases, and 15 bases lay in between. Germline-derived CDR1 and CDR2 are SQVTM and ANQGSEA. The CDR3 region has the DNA TGCAGCGTTAGCCTAGCTCGGTACGAGACCCAGTACTTC. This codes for CSVSLARYETQYF.

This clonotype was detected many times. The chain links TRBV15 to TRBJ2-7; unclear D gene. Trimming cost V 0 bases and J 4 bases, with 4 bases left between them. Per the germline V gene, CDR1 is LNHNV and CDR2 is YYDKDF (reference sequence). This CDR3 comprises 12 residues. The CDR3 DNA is TGTGCCACCAGCAGAGACCCGTACGAGCAGTACTTC. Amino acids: CATSRDPYEQYF.

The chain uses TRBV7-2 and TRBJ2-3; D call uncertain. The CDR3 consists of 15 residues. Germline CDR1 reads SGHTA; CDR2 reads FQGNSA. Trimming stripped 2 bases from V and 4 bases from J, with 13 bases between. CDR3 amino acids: CASSLLVVVADTQYF. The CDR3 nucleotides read TGTGCCAGCAGCTTACTAGTCGTTGTTGCAGATACGCAGTATTTT.

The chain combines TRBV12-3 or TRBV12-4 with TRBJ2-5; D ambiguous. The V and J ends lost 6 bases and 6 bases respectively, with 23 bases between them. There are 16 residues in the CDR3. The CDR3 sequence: CASSPWGGPTRKTQYF. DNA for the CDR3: TGTGCCAGCAGCCCTTGGGGTGGGCCCACCCGAAAGACCCAGTACTTC.